Below, 8 T cell receptor beta chains from the same sample are listed, as sequenced in a study of tumor and adjacent non-tumor tissue in lung cancer (dated by TCRdb to between 2017 and 2018). Library preparation was by multiplex PCR. The sequencer was an Illumina HiSeq 2500. Following protocols modified from ARM-PCR, the researchers constructed TCRbeta libraries through three rounds of nested PCR with primers (Table S4). The raw public data were reprocessed by TCRdb itself: fastp quality trimming at Q25, MiXCR clonotype calling, in-frame beta chains only. CDR3 protein duplicates are merged, each entry listing the most common genes and DNA. Within this sample are more than 45,000 distinct CDR3 sequences, with roughly 67% of them counted one time only. The top ten clones comprise 25% to 35% of the sample. RNA was isolated from bulk unsorted tissue, and RNA quality was assessed with a NanoDrop ND-1000 and an Agilent 2100. Normal lung samples were distant non-tumor tissue taken more than 3 cm from the tumor edge.

The sample was distant non-tumor lung tissue. The receptors here all came from a woman in her seventies with non-small cell lung cancer.

Comments on this clonotype: The junction departs from germline at one end; a sequencing error may be responsible. This chain connects TRBV11-1 to TRBJ2-1; D gene unclear. The CDR3 is 16 residues long. Germline V gene data show CDR1 as SGHAT and CDR2 as FQDESV (reference sequence). The CDR3 nucleotides are TGTGTCAGCAGCTTAACCCTAGTGGGCCTGTACAATGAGCAGTTCTTC. It codes for CVSSLTLVGLYNEQFF.

There are many counts of this clonotype. The genes are TRBV12-3 or TRBV12-4 and TRBJ1-1; D unclear. Trimming removed 6 bases at V and 3 bases at J, with 26 bases between. CDR3 length: 18 residues. CDR3 region: CASRRVGVEWVTDTEAFF. CDR3 DNA sequence: TGTGCCAGCAGGCGAGTCGGTGTCGAGTGGGTTACTGACACTGAAGCTTTCTTT.

This chain links TRBV5-1 with TRBJ1-1; 7 positions agree with TRBD1. The CDR3 runs to 14 residues. Germline CDR1 reads SGHRS; CDR2 reads YFSETQ. With V trimmed by 6 bases and J by 1 base, 6 bases remained unmatched. The CDR3 sequence is CASTDRRKNTEAFF. CDR3 sequence (DNA): TGCGCCAGCACGGACAGGCGCAAGAACACTGAAGCTTTCTTT.

About this clonotype: Without the conserved terminal phenylalanine or tryptophan, this CDR3 likely stems from a read error. This sequence joins TRBV10-2 and TRBJ2-1; D is perhaps TRBD2 (5 bases). Trimming shortened V by 7 bases and J by 7 bases, and 17 bases separated the two germline ends. Germline values: CDR1 WSHSY, CDR2 SAAADI. The CDR3 spans 14 residues. The CDR3 nucleotides are TGCGCCAGCAAAGCGGACCTGAGGTATAATGAGCAGTTCTTG. Translation: CASKADLRYNEQFL.

For this clonotype: At one end, the junction sequence differs from germline, possibly due to a read error. This rearrangement joins TRBV28 to TRBJ1-6; weak D call: TRBD1 (5 bases). The CDR3 loop spans 14 amino acids. CDR1 is MDHEN, CDR2 SYDVKM, per germline. In DNA form, the CDR3 reads TGTGTCAGCGGAGTGACAGCAGGAGATCTACCCCTCCACTTT. It is translated as CVSGVTAGDLPLHF.

Of note for this clonotype: Germline is not matched at one junction end, which may reflect a read error. V usage is TRBV11-2 and J usage is TRBJ2-2, with 7 bases aligning to TRBD1. CDR3 length: 14 amino acids. CDR1 and CDR2 (germline): SGHAT, FQNNGV. The CDR3, as DNA: TGTGCCAGCAGCACAACAGGGGTCACCGAGGAGCTGTTTTTT. This codes for CASSTTGVTEELFF. The full variable domain, its missing parts supplied by reference TRBV11-2 and TRBJ2-2, is EAGVAQSPRYKIIEKRQSVAFWCNPISGHATLYWYQQILGQGPKLLIQFQNNGVVDDSQLPKDRFSAERLKGVDSTLKIQPAKLEDSAVYLCASSTTGVTEELFFGEGSRLTVL.

A note on this clonotype: Possible read error: a much larger clone is one base away. The J gene is TRBJ1-2, the V gene TRBV28; D remains unclear. Germline CDR1 and CDR2: MDHEN and SYDVKM. This CDR3 comprises 12 residues. CDR3: CASSGNNYDYTF. The CDR3 DNA is TGTGCCAGCAGCGGGAATAACTATGACTACACCTTC.

With regard to this clonotype: The junction differs from germline at one of its ends, possibly a read error. J is TRBJ1-5 and V is TRBV6-1; D uncertain. Germline V CDR1 and CDR2: MNHNS, SASEGT. This CDR3 contains 11 residues. The CDR3 DNA sequence: TGTGCCAGCGGTTATTACCTGCCCCAGCATTTC. It is translated as CASGYYLPQHF.